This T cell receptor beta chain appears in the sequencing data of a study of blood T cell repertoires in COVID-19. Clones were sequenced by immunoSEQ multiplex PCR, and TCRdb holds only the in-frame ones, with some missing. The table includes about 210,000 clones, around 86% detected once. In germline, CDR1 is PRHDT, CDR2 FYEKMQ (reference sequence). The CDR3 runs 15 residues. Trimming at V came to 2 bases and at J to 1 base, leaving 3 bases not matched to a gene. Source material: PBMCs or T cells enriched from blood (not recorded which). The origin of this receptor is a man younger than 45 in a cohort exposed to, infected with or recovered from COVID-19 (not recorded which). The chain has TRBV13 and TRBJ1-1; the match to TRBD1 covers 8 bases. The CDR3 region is CASSLRTGTNTEAFF. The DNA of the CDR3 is TGTGCCAGCAGCTTAAGGACAGGGACGAACACTGAAGCTTTCTTT. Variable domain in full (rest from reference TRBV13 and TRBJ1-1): AAGVIQSPRHLIKEKRETATLKCYPIPRHDTVYWYQQGPGQDPQFLISFYEKMQSDKGSIPDRFSAQQFSDYHSELNMSSLELGDSALYFCASSLRTGTNTEAFFGQGTRLTVV.